The 30 T cell receptor beta chains presented below share a single source sample, sequenced in a study of blood T cell repertoires in COVID-19. Data came from immunoSEQ multiplex PCR; TCRdb stores just in-frame clones and leaves some out. This table holds roughly 450,000 clones, about 92% found once. Sequenced input: PBMCs or T cells enriched from blood (not recorded which). The receptors were gathered from a young man who had recovered from COVID-19.

The CDR3 reads CASSSPGQSTDTQYF. DNA of the CDR3: TGTGCCAGCAGTTCACCGGGACAAAGCACAGATACGCAGTATTTT. V usage is TRBV2 and J usage is TRBJ2-3; D perhaps matches TRBD1 (6 bases). V was cut by 5 bases and J by 0 bases, with 12 bases left in between. This CDR3 contains 15 residues. CDR1 is SNHLY and CDR2 is FYNNEI in the germline V gene.

The chain is built from TRBV5-1 and TRBJ1-6; 7 nucleotides match TRBD1. V trimming: 0 bases; J trimming: 6 bases; junction bases outside the gene matches: 12. The germline V gene encodes CDR1 SGHRS and CDR2 YFSETQ. The CDR3 sequence is 18 residues long. For the CDR3, the DNA is TGCGCCAGCAGCTTGGTGGTCAGGGGGAGTTCTGGTAATTCACCCCTCCACTTT. Protein product: CASSLVVRGSSGNSPLHF. The variable domain in full, completed from reference TRBV5-1 and TRBJ1-6, reads KAGVTQTPRYLIKTRGQQVTLSCSPISGHRSVSWYQQTPGQGLQFLFEYFSETQRNKGNFPGRFSGRQFSNSRSEMNVSTLELGDSALYLCASSLVVRGSSGNSPLHFGNGTRLTVT.

The rearrangement joins TRBV3-1 (or the pseudogene TRBV3-2) to TRBJ1-2, with D unresolved. Trimming shortened V by 0 bases and J by 0 bases, and 8 bases separated the two germline ends. CDR1 LGHDT and CDR2 YNNKEL come from the germline V gene (reference sequence). The CDR3 loop spans 15 amino acids. The CDR3 sequence is CASSQEAQSNYGYTF. The CDR3 bases are TGTGCCAGCAGCCAAGAAGCGCAGTCTAACTATGGCTACACCTTC.

The chain recombines TRBV5-4 with TRBJ1-2; a weak D match, TRBD1 (6 bases). Trimming took off 4 bases at V and 2 bases at J, with 15 bases between the two ends. This CDR3 spans 15 amino acids. Per the germline V gene, CDR1 is SGHNT and CDR2 is YYREEE (reference sequence). The CDR3 DNA reads as TGTGCCAGCAGCCTAGTGACGGACAGAAACTATGGCTACACCTTC. It encodes CASSLVTDRNYGYTF.

The V call is TRBV29-1, the J call TRBJ1-4, with TRBD1 as a possible D gene (5 bases). Germline CDR1 and CDR2: SQVTM and ANQGSEA. The CDR3 covers 13 residues. V was clipped by 7 bases and J by 8 bases, with 17 bases between them. CDR3 sequence (DNA): TGCAGCGCCCTCGGGGGGGTAGGCGAAAAACTGTTTTTT. This codes for CSALGGVGEKLFF.

Worth noting for this clone: Compared with germline, one end of the junction differs, possibly owing to a read error. V is TRBV29-1 and J is TRBJ1-1, with D uncertain. The V gene's germline CDR1 is SQVTM and CDR2 ANQGSEA. The CDR3 covers 14 residues. DNA for the CDR3: TGCAGCGTAGAAACGGGGTCACCCATGGATGAGGGTAGCTTT. Amino acid sequence: CSVETGSPMDEGSF.

The V call is TRBV6-4, the J call TRBJ2-6; D perhaps matches TRBD1 (6 bases). The CDR3 has 15 amino acids. The V and J ends lost 3 bases and 2 bases respectively, with 8 bases between them. The V gene's germline CDR1 is MRHNA and CDR2 SNTAGT. DNA of the CDR3: TGTGCCAGCAGTGAGCAGGGGACTGGGGCCAACGTCCTGACTTTC. This gives the protein CASSEQGTGANVLTF.

V and J are TRBV5-1 and TRBJ1-1; TRBD1 matches at 11 bases. The ends lost 4 bases at V and 11 bases at J; junction bases unmatched: 10. CDR3 size: 14 residues. Germline CDR1 is SGHRS and CDR2 is YFSETQ. Here the CDR3 DNA reads TGCGCCAGCAGCCCGGACAGGGGGCAGGGTGGCGCTTTCTTT. Protein sequence: CASSPDRGQGGAFF.

The V call is TRBV28, the J call TRBJ1-5; D remains ambiguous. V was trimmed by 5 bases and J by 5 bases, leaving 7 bases between them. Germline lookup yields CDR1 MDHEN and CDR2 SYDVKM. The CDR3 is 12 amino acids. For the CDR3, the DNA is TGTGCCAGCAGTGCTCGCGATCAGCCCCAGCATTTT. Amino acids: CASSARDQPQHF.

The rearrangement uses TRBV9 and TRBJ2-5, with 10 nucleotides matching TRBD1. The CDR3 is 17 residues long. Germline loops: CDR1 SGDLS, CDR2 YYNGEE. J was trimmed by 5 bases and V by 4 bases; bases with no gene match: 14. The CDR3 protein is CASSKTPTGTGVETQYF. The CDR3 DNA follows: TGTGCCAGCAGCAAAACCCCGACAGGGACAGGGGTGGAGACCCAGTACTTC. The whole variable domain, filled in from reference TRBV9 and TRBJ2-5, reads DSGVTQTPKHLITATGQRVTLRCSPRSGDLSVYWYQQSLDQGLQFLIQYYNGEERAKGNILERFSAQQFPDLHSELNLSSLELGDSALYFCASSKTPTGTGVETQYFGPGTRLLVL.

This clone is a singleton in its sample. The rearrangement uses TRBV20-1 and TRBJ1-2; D ambiguous. The CDR3 is made up of 12 amino acids. Germline V gives CDR1 DFQATT, CDR2 SNEGSKA (reference sequence). Trimming pared 3 bases from V and 8 bases from J, leaving 13 bases between. CDR3 in amino acids: CSASHANSGYTF. Here the CDR3 DNA reads TGCAGTGCTAGTCATGCTAACAGCGGCTACACCTTC.

The chain carries TRBV28 and TRBJ1-1, with D perhaps matching TRBD1 (5 bases). This CDR3 has 13 amino acids. The V gene lost 5 bases and the J gene lost 10 bases, with 17 bases spanning the gap. Germline V gene data show CDR1 as MDHEN and CDR2 as SYDVKM. CDR3 protein: CASSRAGGGRAFF. The CDR3 DNA reads as TGTGCCAGCAGTCGTGCTGGGGGGGGTAGAGCTTTCTTT.

CDR3 residues: CASSPWRSGHSNQPQHF. DNA for the CDR3: TGTGCCAGCAGCCCCTGGAGGTCAGGCCATAGCAATCAGCCCCAGCATTTT. The chain joins TRBV3-1 (or the pseudogene TRBV3-2) to TRBJ1-5; no firm D call. This CDR3 comprises 17 residues. Germline V gives CDR1 LGHDT, CDR2 YNNKEL (reference sequence). The ends were cut back, 4 bases at V and 0 bases at J, with 16 bases in the middle.

The chain combines TRBV7-9 with TRBJ1-2; 7 positions agree with TRBD1. The V gene end was trimmed by 5 bases and the J gene end by 14 bases; junction bases not matched to a gene: 11. From germline, CDR1 is SEHNR and CDR2 FQNEAQ (reference sequence). This CDR3 has 12 residues. CDR3 in DNA: TGTGCCAGCAGCAAAGAACAGGGGCCCCTTACCTTC. It translates to CASSKEQGPLTF.

J is TRBJ2-5 and V is TRBV15, with TRBD2 identical over 12 bases. The CDR3 consists of 15 residues. Germline values: CDR1 LNHNV, CDR2 YYDKDF (reference sequence). V trimming: 5 bases; J trimming: 5 bases; junction bases outside the gene matches: 6. The CDR3 coding sequence is TGTGCCACCAGCCCGACTAGCGGGGGAGGGGAGACCCAGTACTTC. This sequence encodes CATSPTSGGGETQYF.

The V gene is TRBV18, the J gene TRBJ2-2; 11 nucleotides align to TRBD2. Trimming took 5 bases from V and 5 from J; bases not matched to a gene: 4. In germline, CDR1 is KGHSH, CDR2 LQKENI. The CDR3 has 15 residues. The CDR3 spells CASSSGLAETGELFF. CDR3 sequence (DNA): TGTGCCAGCTCATCGGGACTAGCGGAGACCGGGGAGCTGTTTTTT.

The V gene is TRBV3-1 (or the pseudogene TRBV3-2), the J gene TRBJ2-1; TRBD2 aligns across 11 bases. CDR1 is LGHDT, CDR2 YNNKEL, per germline (reference sequence). This CDR3 contains 15 residues. Trimming took 1 base from V and 13 from J; bases not matched to a gene: 9. For the CDR3, the DNA is TGTGCCAGCAGCCAAGGACTAGCGGGGATATTTGAACAGTTCTTC. Translating gives CASSQGLAGIFEQFF.

The V gene is TRBV2, the J gene TRBJ2-1; 7 bases match TRBD2. This CDR3 region has 18 residues. Germline CDR1 reads SNHLY; CDR2 reads FYNNEI. Germline trimming cut 4 bases from V and 4 bases from J; bases unmatched to any gene: 16. CDR3 bases: TGTGCCAGCAGTGTCCCCAGCGGGGTTAAGGCGGAGTACAATGAGCAGTTCTTC. It specifies CASSVPSGVKAEYNEQFF.

This clone appeared once. This chain uses TRBV7-2 with TRBJ1-2; 8 positions agree with TRBD1. The CDR3 has 14 amino acids. The germline V gene encodes CDR1 SGHTA and CDR2 FQGNSA. Trimming took 4 bases from V and 5 from J; bases not matched to a gene: 6. CDR3: CASSSSGGTYGYTF. CDR3 DNA sequence: TGTGCCAGCAGCTCATCAGGGGGCACATATGGCTACACCTTC.

The CDR3 loop reads CASSLDYYNSPLHF. As DNA, the CDR3 is TGTGCCAGCAGCTTAGATTACTATAATTCACCCCTCCACTTT. This chain uses TRBV7-8 with TRBJ1-6, with D unclear. The CDR3 runs to 14 residues. V was pared by 1 base and J by 3 bases, with 4 bases between. From germline, CDR1 is SGHVS and CDR2 FQNEAQ.

V and J are TRBV2 and TRBJ2-7, with 7 positions matching TRBD1. J gave up 2 bases and V 7 bases, and 8 bases lay outside the gene matches. The CDR3 has 14 residues. Germline V gene lookup returns CDR1 SNHLY and CDR2 FYNNEI. The CDR3 coding sequence is TGTGCCAGCACAAGGGACAGCATTCCCTACGAGCAGTACTTC. Its protein product is CASTRDSIPYEQYF.

For this clone: One end of the junction does not line up with germline, which may come from a read error. The V gene is TRBV29-1, the J gene TRBJ2-1; no clear D. Per germline, CDR1 SQVTM and CDR2 ANQGSEA. The CDR3 extends over 14 amino acids. CDR3 sequence: CSGERARSYNEQFF. CDR3 coding DNA: TGCAGCGGTGAAAGAGCCCGCTCCTACAATGAGCAGTTCTTC.

The V call is TRBV24-1, the J call TRBJ1-5, with D uncertain. Germline V gene data show CDR1 as KGHDR and CDR2 as SFDVKD. This CDR3 spans 17 amino acids. V was trimmed by 0 bases and J by 2 bases, leaving 13 bases between them. In nucleotides, the CDR3 is TGTGCCACCAGTGATTTGTCCGGGTCGTTTGGCAATCAGCCCCAGCATTTT. Its protein product is CATSDLSGSFGNQPQHF.

CDR3 coding DNA: TGTGCCAGTAGTGGCAGGGGGCGCGGCTATGGCTACACCTTC. Translating gives CASSGRGRGYGYTF. The rearrangement uses TRBV19 and TRBJ1-2; 8 positions match TRBD1. The germline gives CDR1 LNHDA, CDR2 SQIVND (reference sequence). J lost 4 bases, V lost 5 bases, and 6 bases had no gene match. The CDR3 length is 14 residues. Using reference TRBV19 and TRBJ1-2 for the parts outside the CDR3, the full variable domain is DGGITQSPKYLFRKEGQNVTLSCEQNLNHDAMYWYRQDPGQGLRLIYYSQIVNDFQKGDIAEGYSVSREKKESFPLTVTSAQKNPTAFYLCASSGRGRGYGYTFGSGTRLTVV.

This chain joins TRBV3-1 (or the pseudogene TRBV3-2) and TRBJ1-2; TRBD1 might be the D (6 bases). The CDR3 runs to 13 residues. The V end was cut by 6 bases, the J end by 4 bases, with 12 bases between. Germline CDR1 reads LGHDT; CDR2 reads YNNKEL (reference sequence). CDR3 amino acids: CASRSLGGYGYTF. The CDR3 region has the DNA TGTGCCAGCAGATCCCTAGGGGGCTATGGCTACACCTTC.

The chain couples TRBV10-3 to TRBJ1-2; 9 bases are a match to TRBD1. CDR1 is ENHRY, CDR2 SYGVKD, per germline. V lost 3 bases and J lost 4; bases outside the gene matches: 6. This CDR3 spans 15 amino acids. The CDR3 loop is CAISEGTGSGYGYTF. The CDR3 DNA reads as TGTGCCATCAGTGAAGGGACAGGGAGTGGCTATGGCTACACCTTC.

As for this clone: Additional DNA sequences in this sample encode the identical CDR3. The DNA for the CDR3 is TGTGCCAGCAGCCAGGCGACAGGGGAAGAGACCCAGTACTTC. Translation: CASSQATGEETQYF. The V call is TRBV3-1 (or the pseudogene TRBV3-2), the J call TRBJ2-5, with 8 bases lining up with TRBD1. Germline CDR1 and CDR2: LGHDT and YNNKEL (reference sequence). This CDR3 region has 14 residues. Germline trimming cut 3 bases from V and 3 bases from J; bases unmatched to any gene: 3.

The V gene is TRBV5-1, the J gene TRBJ1-2; D call uncertain. The length of the CDR3 is 16 residues. With 0 bases removed from V and 4 bases from J, the gap between germline ends came to 16 bases. The germline CDR1 and CDR2 sequences are SGHRS and YFSETQ. CDR3 DNA sequence: TGCGCCAGCAGCTTGGGGGAGGTCCCTATATCCTATGGCTACACCTTC. Its protein is CASSLGEVPISYGYTF.

J is TRBJ1-2 and V is TRBV5-6; 8 nucleotides agree with TRBD1. CDR1 and CDR2 from the germline V gene are SGHDT and YYEEEE. The junction had 4 bases not matched to a gene; V was cut back by 3 bases and J by 3 bases. The CDR3 consists of 14 residues. DNA of the CDR3: TGTGCCAGCAGCTACAACAGGGGGTACTATGGCTACACCTTC. Protein product: CASSYNRGYYGYTF.

V usage is TRBV6-5 and J usage is TRBJ1-1; D is uncertain. The CDR3 covers 13 residues. Trimming shortened V by 7 bases and J by 3 bases, and 12 bases separated the two germline ends. Germline V gene sequence: CDR1 MNHEY, CDR2 SVGAGI. The CDR3 region has the DNA TGTGCCAGCAAAGAAGAGCTTGACACTGAAGCTTTCTTT. This encodes CASKEELDTEAFF.